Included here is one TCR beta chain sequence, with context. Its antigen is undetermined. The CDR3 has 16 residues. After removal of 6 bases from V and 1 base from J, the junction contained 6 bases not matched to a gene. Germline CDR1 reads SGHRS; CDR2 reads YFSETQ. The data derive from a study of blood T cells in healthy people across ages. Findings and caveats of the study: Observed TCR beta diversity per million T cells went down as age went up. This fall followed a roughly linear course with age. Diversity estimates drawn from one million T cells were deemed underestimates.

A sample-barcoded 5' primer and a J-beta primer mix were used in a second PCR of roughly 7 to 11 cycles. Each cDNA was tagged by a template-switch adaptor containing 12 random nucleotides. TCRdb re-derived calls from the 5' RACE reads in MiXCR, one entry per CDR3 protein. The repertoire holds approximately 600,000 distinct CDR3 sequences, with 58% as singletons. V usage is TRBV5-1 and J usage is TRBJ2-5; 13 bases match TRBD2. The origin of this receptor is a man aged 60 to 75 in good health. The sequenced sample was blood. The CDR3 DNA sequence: TGCGCCAGCACTAGACTAGCGGGGGGAATCCAAGAGACCCAGTACTTC. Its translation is CASTRLAGGIQETQYF.